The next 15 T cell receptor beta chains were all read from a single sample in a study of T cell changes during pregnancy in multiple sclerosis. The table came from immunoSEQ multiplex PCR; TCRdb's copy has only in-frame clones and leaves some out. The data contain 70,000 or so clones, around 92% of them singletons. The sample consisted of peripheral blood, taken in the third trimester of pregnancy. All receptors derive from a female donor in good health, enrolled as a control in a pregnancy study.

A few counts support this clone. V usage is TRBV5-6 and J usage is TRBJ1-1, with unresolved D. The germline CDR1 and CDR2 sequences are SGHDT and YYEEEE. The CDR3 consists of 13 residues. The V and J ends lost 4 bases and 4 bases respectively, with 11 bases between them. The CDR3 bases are TGTGCCAGCAGCCCCTATACTTTCACTGAAGCTTTCTTT. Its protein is CASSPYTFTEAFF.

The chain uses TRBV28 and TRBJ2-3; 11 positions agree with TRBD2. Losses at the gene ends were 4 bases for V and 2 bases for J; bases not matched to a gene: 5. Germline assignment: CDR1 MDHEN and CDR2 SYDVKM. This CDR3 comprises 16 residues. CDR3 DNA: TGTGCCAGCAGTTCGAGACTAGCGGGAACCACAGATACGCAGTATTTT. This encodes CASSSRLAGTTDTQYF. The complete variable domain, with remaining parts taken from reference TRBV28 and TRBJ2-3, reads DVKVTQSSRYLVKRTGEKVFLECVQDMDHENMFWYRQDPGLGLRLIYFSYDVKMKEKGDIPEGYSVSREKKERFSLILESASTNQTSMYLCASSSRLAGTTDTQYFGPGTRLTVL.

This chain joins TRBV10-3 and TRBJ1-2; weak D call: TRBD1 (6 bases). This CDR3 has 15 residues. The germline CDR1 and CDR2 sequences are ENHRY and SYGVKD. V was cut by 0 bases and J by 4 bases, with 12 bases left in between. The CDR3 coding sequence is TGTGCCATCAGTGAGTCCAAACAGGGCTTCTATGGCTACACCTTC. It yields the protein CAISESKQGFYGYTF.

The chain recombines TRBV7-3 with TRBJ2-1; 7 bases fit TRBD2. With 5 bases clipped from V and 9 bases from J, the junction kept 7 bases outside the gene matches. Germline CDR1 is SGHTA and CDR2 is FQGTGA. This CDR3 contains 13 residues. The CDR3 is CASSVPGGGEQFF. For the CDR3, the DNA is TGTGCCAGCAGCGTTCCGGGAGGTGGTGAGCAGTTCTTC.

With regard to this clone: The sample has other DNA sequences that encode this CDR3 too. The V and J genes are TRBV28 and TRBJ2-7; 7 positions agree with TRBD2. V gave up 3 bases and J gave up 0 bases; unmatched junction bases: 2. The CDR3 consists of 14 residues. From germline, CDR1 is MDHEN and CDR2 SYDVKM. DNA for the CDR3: TGTGCCAGCAGTTTGGGAGGGAGCTCCTACGAGCAGTACTTC. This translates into CASSLGGSSYEQYF.

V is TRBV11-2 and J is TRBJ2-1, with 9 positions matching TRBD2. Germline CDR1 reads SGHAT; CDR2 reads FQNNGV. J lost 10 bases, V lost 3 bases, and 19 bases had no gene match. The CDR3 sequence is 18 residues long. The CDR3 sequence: CASSFHPRAGGAKVEQFF. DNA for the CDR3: TGTGCCAGCAGCTTCCACCCACGGGCGGGAGGGGCGAAAGTGGAGCAGTTCTTC.

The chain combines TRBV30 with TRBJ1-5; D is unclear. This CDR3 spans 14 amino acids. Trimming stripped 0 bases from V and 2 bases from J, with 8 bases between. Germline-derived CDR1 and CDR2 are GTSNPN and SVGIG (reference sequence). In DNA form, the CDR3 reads TGTGCCTGGAGTGTAGGACTTGGCAATCAGCCCCAGCATTTT. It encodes CAWSVGLGNQPQHF. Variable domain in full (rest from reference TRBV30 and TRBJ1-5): SQTIHQWPATLVQPVGSPLSLECTVEGTSNPNLYWYRQAAGRGLQLLFYSVGIGQISSEVPQNLSASRPQDRQFILSSKKLLLSDSGFYLCAWSVGLGNQPQHFGDGTRLSIL.

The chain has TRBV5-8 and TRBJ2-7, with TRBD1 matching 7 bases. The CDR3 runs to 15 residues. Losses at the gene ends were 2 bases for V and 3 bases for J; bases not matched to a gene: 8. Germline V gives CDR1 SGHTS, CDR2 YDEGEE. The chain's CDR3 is CASSFKHRGGYEQYF. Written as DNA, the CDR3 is TGTGCCAGCAGCTTTAAACACAGGGGCGGCTACGAGCAGTACTTC.

The CDR3 nucleotides are TGTGCCAGTAGTCCCCGCGGGACAGGGAACACTGAAGCTTTCTTT. Translation gives CASSPRGTGNTEAFF. The V and J genes are TRBV19 and TRBJ1-1; 8 nucleotides match TRBD1. Germline V gene data show CDR1 as LNHDA and CDR2 as SQIVND (reference sequence). This CDR3 contains 15 residues. Unmatched junction bases numbered 6, after V lost 5 bases and J lost 1 base.

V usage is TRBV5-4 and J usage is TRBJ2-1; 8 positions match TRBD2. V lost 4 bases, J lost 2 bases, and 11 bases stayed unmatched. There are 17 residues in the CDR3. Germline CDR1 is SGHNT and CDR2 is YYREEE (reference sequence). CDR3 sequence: CASSPPSAGVAYNEQFF. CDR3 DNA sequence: TGTGCCAGCAGCCCCCCCTCAGCGGGAGTGGCCTACAATGAGCAGTTCTTC. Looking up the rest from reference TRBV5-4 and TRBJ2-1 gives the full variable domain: ETGVTQSPTHLIKTRGQQVTLRCSSQSGHNTVSWYQQALGQGPQFIFQYYREEENGRGNFPPRFSGLQFPNYSSELNVNALELDDSALYLCASSPPSAGVAYNEQFFGPGTRLTVL.

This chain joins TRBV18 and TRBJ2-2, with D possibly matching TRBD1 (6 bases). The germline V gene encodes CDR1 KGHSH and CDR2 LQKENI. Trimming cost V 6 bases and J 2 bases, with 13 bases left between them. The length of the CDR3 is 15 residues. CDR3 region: CASSRQGGNTGELFF. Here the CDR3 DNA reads TGTGCCAGCTCTCGGCAAGGGGGTAACACCGGGGAGCTGTTTTTT.

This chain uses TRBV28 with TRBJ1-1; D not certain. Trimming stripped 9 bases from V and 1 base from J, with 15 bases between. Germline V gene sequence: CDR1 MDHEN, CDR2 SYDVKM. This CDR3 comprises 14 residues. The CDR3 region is CASRPRQWNTEAFF. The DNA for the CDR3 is TGTGCCAGTAGGCCGAGGCAGTGGAACACTGAAGCTTTCTTT. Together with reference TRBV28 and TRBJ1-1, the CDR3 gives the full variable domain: DVKVTQSSRYLVKRTGEKVFLECVQDMDHENMFWYRQDPGLGLRLIYFSYDVKMKEKGDIPEGYSVSREKKERFSLILESASTNQTSMYLCASRPRQWNTEAFFGQGTRLTVV.

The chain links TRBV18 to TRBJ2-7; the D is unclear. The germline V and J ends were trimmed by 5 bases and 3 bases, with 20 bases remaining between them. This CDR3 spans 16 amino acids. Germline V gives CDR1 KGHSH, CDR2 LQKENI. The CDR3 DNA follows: TGTGCCAGCTCATCCTATACGTCAAAAAGCCGCTACGAGCAGTACTTC. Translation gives CASSSYTSKSRYEQYF.

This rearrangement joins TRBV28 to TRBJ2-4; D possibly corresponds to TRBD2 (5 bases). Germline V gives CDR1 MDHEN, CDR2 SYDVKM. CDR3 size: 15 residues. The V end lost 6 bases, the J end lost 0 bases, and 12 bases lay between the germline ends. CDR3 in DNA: TGTGCCAGCAGCTTAGCGTCGCGAGCCAAAAACATTCAGTACTTC. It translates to CASSLASRAKNIQYF.

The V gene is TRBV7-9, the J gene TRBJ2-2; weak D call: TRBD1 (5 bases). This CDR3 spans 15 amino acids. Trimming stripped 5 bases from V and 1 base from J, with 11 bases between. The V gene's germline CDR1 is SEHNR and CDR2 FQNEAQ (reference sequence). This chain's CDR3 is CASSLIQGNTGELFF. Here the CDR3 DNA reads TGTGCCAGCAGCCTGATCCAGGGGAACACCGGGGAGCTGTTTTTT.